A single sample is the source of the 20 T cell receptor beta chains below, sequenced in a study of blood T cell repertoires in COVID-19. Data came from immunoSEQ multiplex PCR; TCRdb stores just in-frame clones and leaves some out. The sample consists of about 90,000 clones, 89% of them appearing once. Sequenced material: peripheral blood. Every receptor here comes from a man aged 45-65 years with COVID-19, enrolled during active disease.

The chain couples TRBV27 to TRBJ2-7, with 9 bases identical to TRBD2. V was clipped by 3 bases and J by 7 bases; unmatched bases: 16. Germline-derived CDR1 and CDR2 are MNHEY and SMNVEV (reference sequence). This CDR3 spans 17 amino acids. CDR3 nucleotide sequence: TGTGCCAGCAGTTTGGTCGGGGCTAGCGGGGACTTGAAGGAGCAGTACTTC. This translates into CASSLVGASGDLKEQYF.

CDR3 sequence (DNA): TGTGCCAGCATGCTTGACAGGGTCCTATTAGGCTACACCTTC. Translating it yields CASMLDRVLLGYTF. The chain is built from TRBV2 and TRBJ1-2, with 7 bases lining up with TRBD1. This CDR3 spans 14 amino acids. CDR1 is SNHLY and CDR2 is FYNNEI in the germline V gene. The ends lost 7 bases at V and 8 bases at J; junction bases unmatched: 13.

V usage is TRBV6-5 and J usage is TRBJ1-1, with D maybe TRBD1 (5 bases). The germline V and J ends were trimmed by 2 bases and 5 bases, with 12 bases remaining between them. CDR3 length equals 14 residues. Germline-derived CDR1 and CDR2 are MNHEY and SVGAGI. CDR3 DNA: TGTGCCAGCAGTTACCGAAACCAGGGAACTGAAGCTTTCTTT. Translating gives CASSYRNQGTEAFF.

The chain is built from TRBV11-2 and TRBJ1-1; D uncertain. Germline V gene data show CDR1 as SGHAT and CDR2 as FQNNGV. The CDR3 length is 18 residues. The V gene lost 1 base and the J gene lost 3 bases, with 21 bases spanning the gap. CDR3: CASSLGGESSRWYTEAFF. CDR3 DNA: TGTGCCAGCAGCTTAGGCGGGGAGTCATCCCGGTGGTACACTGAAGCTTTCTTT.

V gene TRBV6-5 combines with J gene TRBJ2-7; 9 nucleotides agree with TRBD1. The trim removed 3 bases at V and 5 bases at J, leaving 8 bases unmatched. The germline CDR1 and CDR2 sequences are MNHEY and SVGAGI. The CDR3 has 15 residues. CDR3 bases: TGTGCCAGCAGTTATTCGGACAGGGGTCGCGACGAGCAGTACTTC. Its protein product is CASSYSDRGRDEQYF.

This clone was detected only a few times. The V call is TRBV11-2, the J call TRBJ2-1, with D unclear. Germline CDR1 reads SGHAT; CDR2 reads FQNNGV. Trimming left V 5 bases short and J 9 bases short, with 14 bases between. There are 13 residues in the CDR3. This chain's CDR3 is CASSLGAHAEQFF. In DNA, the CDR3 is TGTGCCAGCAGCCTCGGTGCTCACGCTGAGCAGTTCTTC.

The chain couples TRBV19 to TRBJ1-5; unclear D gene. This CDR3 is built from 14 residues. Germline lookup yields CDR1 LNHDA and CDR2 SQIVND (reference sequence). V dropped 6 bases and J dropped 5 bases, with 14 bases sitting between them. CDR3 in DNA: TGTGCCAGTAGGAGGGTAATTTCGGATCAGCCCCAGCATTTT. Amino acid sequence: CASRRVISDQPQHF.

The chain couples TRBV19 to TRBJ2-2; D is perhaps TRBD2 (5 bases). Germline loops: CDR1 LNHDA, CDR2 SQIVND (reference sequence). Trimming stripped 5 bases from V and 4 bases from J, with 20 bases between. The CDR3 loop spans 17 amino acids. The CDR3 nucleotides read TGTGCCAGTAGTCCCTTCCATTCGGGGATATTCACCGGGGAGCTGTTTTTT. This gives the protein CASSPFHSGIFTGELFF.

The rearrangement uses TRBV25-1 and TRBJ2-2; TRBD1 matches 7 bases. Germline V lookup: CDR1 MGHDK, CDR2 SYGVNS. V dropped 6 bases and J dropped 6; count of bases not matched to a gene: 16. The CDR3 covers 17 residues. CDR3 nucleotides: TGTGCCAGCAGCCCTGGGAAAAAAAGACAGGGTCCCGGGGAGCTGTTTTTT. Protein sequence: CASSPGKKRQGPGELFF.

The gene calls are TRBV6-2 or TRBV6-3 and TRBJ2-3, with 7 bases aligning to TRBD2. The CDR3 loop spans 13 amino acids. Germline lookup yields CDR1 MNHEY and CDR2 SVGEGT. With V trimmed by 2 bases and J by 6 bases, 2 bases remained unmatched. As DNA, the CDR3 is TGTGCCAGCAGTTACCTGGGGGGGGATACGCAGTATTTT. Protein sequence: CASSYLGGDTQYF.

The chain has TRBV11-2 and TRBJ2-5, with 9 positions matching TRBD1. V lost 5 bases and J lost 4; bases outside the gene matches: 8. Germline V gene lookup returns CDR1 SGHAT and CDR2 FQNNGV. The CDR3 length is 15 residues. CDR3 nucleotide sequence: TGTGCCAGCAGCGCCGGGACAGGGCGGCGAGAGACCCAGTACTTC. Amino acid sequence: CASSAGTGRRETQYF.

The rearrangement joins TRBV4-2 to TRBJ2-7, with 8 bases fitting TRBD1. The CDR3 covers 16 residues. Trimming took 0 bases from V and 7 from J; bases not matched to a gene: 11. Germline values: CDR1 LGHNA, CDR2 YNFKEQ. The DNA for the CDR3 is TGTGCCAGCAGCCAAGATTTGGTCCAGGGGGCGCGAGAGCAGTACTTC. Translating gives CASSQDLVQGAREQYF.

The V and J genes are TRBV19 and TRBJ2-1; 8 nucleotides agree with TRBD2. The germline gives CDR1 LNHDA, CDR2 SQIVND (reference sequence). V lost 7 bases and J lost 3; bases outside the gene matches: 2. CDR3 length: 13 residues. The chain's CDR3 is CASTGTSYNEQFF. As DNA, the CDR3 is TGTGCCAGTACTGGGACTAGCTACAATGAGCAGTTCTTC.

This clone was seen only a few times. This chain links TRBV27 with TRBJ1-4; TRBD1 agrees at 10 bases. This CDR3 comprises 14 residues. Germline loops: CDR1 MNHEY, CDR2 SMNVEV (reference sequence). With V trimmed by 5 bases and J by 8 bases, 5 bases remained unmatched. As DNA, the CDR3 is TGTGCCAGCAGTACCGACAGGGGGCAAGAAAAACTGTTTTTT. As protein: CASSTDRGQEKLFF. Full variable domain (outside the CDR3, taken from reference TRBV27 and TRBJ1-4): EAQVTQNPRYLITVTGKKLTVTCSQNMNHEYMSWYRQDPGLGLRQIYYSMNVEVTDKGDVPEGYKVSRKEKRNFPLILESPSPNQTSLYFCASSTDRGQEKLFFGSGTQLSVL.

The chain carries TRBV9 and TRBJ1-1; unclear D gene. This CDR3 contains 12 residues. Germline assignment: CDR1 SGDLS and CDR2 YYNGEE. The ends were cut back, 7 bases at V and 0 bases at J, with 7 bases in the middle. The CDR3 here is CASQRVNTEAFF. CDR3 sequence (DNA): TGTGCCAGCCAGCGGGTGAACACTGAAGCTTTCTTT.

The gene calls are TRBV18 and TRBJ2-5, with 8 bases lining up with TRBD2. V lost 3 bases and J lost 7; bases outside the gene matches: 16. This CDR3 contains 17 residues. The germline V gene has CDR1 KGHSH and CDR2 LQKENI. The CDR3 protein is CASSPPVTSGGGWTQYF. The CDR3 bases are TGTGCCAGCTCACCCCCGGTTACTAGCGGAGGCGGCTGGACCCAGTACTTC.

The V call is TRBV4-3, the J call TRBJ2-1; the D gene is possibly TRBD1 (6 bases). Germline V lookup: CDR1 LGHNA, CDR2 YSLEER. V shed 0 bases and J shed 0 bases, with 12 bases lying between them. The CDR3 length is 17 residues. The CDR3 coding sequence is TGCGCCAGCAGCCAAGATAGCAGGGGCCGCTCCTACAATGAGCAGTTCTTC. Its protein is CASSQDSRGRSYNEQFF.

The rearrangement joins TRBV5-4 to TRBJ2-1, with a possible D match to TRBD2 (5 bases). This CDR3 has 16 amino acids. V was clipped by 7 bases and J by 7 bases, with 24 bases between them. Germline CDR1 SGHNT, CDR2 YYREEE (reference sequence). CDR3 protein: CASSQNSDPGRNEQFF. CDR3 nucleotides: TGTGCCAGCTCTCAAAATTCGGACCCGGGAAGGAATGAGCAGTTCTTC.

The chain carries TRBV4-2 and TRBJ2-3; the match to TRBD2 covers 7 bases. The CDR3 covers 17 residues. Germline V gene lookup returns CDR1 LGHNA and CDR2 YNFKEQ. J was trimmed by 1 base and V by 0 bases; bases with no gene match: 7. CDR3 loop: CASSQELWTRGTDTQYF. CDR3 bases: TGTGCCAGCAGCCAAGAACTCTGGACTAGAGGCACAGATACGCAGTATTTT.

The chain couples TRBV7-3 to TRBJ1-6, with 7 bases identical to TRBD1. With V trimmed by 3 bases and J by 8 bases, 4 bases remained unmatched. The germline V gene has CDR1 SGHTA and CDR2 FQGTGA. This CDR3 spans 14 amino acids. The DNA for the CDR3 is TGTGCCAGCAGCTTGGGACAGAGAGATTCACCCCTCCACTTT. Amino acid sequence: CASSLGQRDSPLHF.